Sequencing of this T cell receptor (beta chain) was carried out in a study of early T cells in non-severe SARS-CoV-2 infection. Study overall: Chains were not paired, and sequencing was done on bulk RNA from unsorted whole blood.

MiXCR, applied by TCRdb to the 5' RACE reads, yields one record per CDR3 protein. The sample holds about 37,000 distinct CDR3 sequences, roughly 8% seen once. This CDR3 is built from 12 residues. V lost 2 bases and J 5 bases, leaving 6 bases between the germline ends. Sequenced here: whole blood, sampled at baseline. This chain links TRBV12-3 or TRBV12-4 with TRBJ2-5; D unresolved. The sequence was obtained from an adult who was a healthcare worker with PCR-confirmed SARS-CoV-2 infection or an uninfected control (not recorded which). CDR3 in amino acids: CASSLMGETQYF. The CDR3 DNA sequence: TGTGCCAGCAGTTTAATGGGTGAGACCCAGTACTTC.